These 16 T cell receptor beta chains originate from one sample sequenced in a study of spatial heterogeneity in lung cancer. Time point noted: blood at routine non-recurrence follow-up after resection. TCRdb re-called the 5' RACE reads through MiXCR, storing one row per CDR3 protein. This table holds just over 70,000 distinct CDR3 sequences, less than 9.5% found once. This specimen was PBMCs, taken at follow-up. The receptors were sampled from a female donor with early-stage non-small cell lung cancer.

This clonotype was recorded at least ten times. CDR3 DNA sequence: TGTGCCAGCAGCTGGACTAGCCAAGAGACCCAGTACTTC. Its translation is CASSWTSQETQYF. V and J are TRBV7-9 and TRBJ2-5; 7 nucleotides match TRBD2. This CDR3 has 13 residues. Germline V gene sequence: CDR1 SEHNR, CDR2 FQNEAQ (reference sequence). V was clipped by 4 bases and J by 1 base; unmatched bases: 0.

This clonotype has at least ten counts. The chain links TRBV6-5 to TRBJ2-7, with TRBD2 matching over 10 bases. Trimming took 0 bases from V and 2 from J; bases not matched to a gene: 1. From germline, CDR1 is MNHEY and CDR2 SVGAGI. The CDR3 is made up of 15 amino acids. In DNA form, the CDR3 reads TGTGCCAGCAGTTACTCCCTAGCGGGAGCCTACGAGCAGTACTTC. It encodes CASSYSLAGAYEQYF.

The chain links TRBV24-1 to TRBJ2-7, with D maybe TRBD2 (5 bases). V lost 1 base to trimming and J lost 7 bases, with 10 bases between them. The CDR3 spans 13 residues. Looked up from germline, CDR1 is KGHDR and CDR2 is SFDVKD. CDR3 protein: CATSDFRTEEQYF. For the CDR3, the DNA is TGTGCCACCAGTGATTTTAGGACTGAAGAGCAGTACTTC.

Many counts were recorded for this clonotype. This CDR3 reads CASTQTHEQGAKNIQYF. CDR3 DNA: TGCGCCAGCACCCAGACCCACGAACAGGGGGCCAAAAACATTCAGTACTTC. The chain links TRBV4-1 to TRBJ2-4; 7 bases line up with TRBD1. CDR1 is MGHRA, CDR2 YSYEKL, per germline. The length of the CDR3 is 17 residues. V lost 7 bases to trimming and J lost 1 base; unmatched junction nucleotides: 13.

This clonotype was found many times. The chain carries TRBV12-3 or TRBV12-4 and TRBJ1-2; TRBD1 matches 11 bases. With 8 bases clipped from V and 4 bases from J, the junction kept 6 bases outside the gene matches. The CDR3 consists of 14 residues. DNA of the CDR3: TGTGCCAGCCCCGGGACAGGGGGAGGCTATGGCTACACCTTC. This gives the protein CASPGTGGGYGYTF.

This clonotype was picked up a small number of times. This chain joins TRBV20-1 and TRBJ1-1, with 7 bases lining up with TRBD1. Looked up from germline, CDR1 is DFQATT and CDR2 is SNEGSKA (reference sequence). This CDR3 is built from 13 residues. Trimming took 5 bases from V and 5 from J; bases not matched to a gene: 8. As DNA, the CDR3 is TGCAGTGCTCCCGGAGGGGGCGGGACTGAAGCTTTCTTT. Translated, it gives CSAPGGGGTEAFF.

This clonotype has ten or more counts. V is TRBV11-2 and J is TRBJ2-1; D call uncertain. The CDR3 contains 11 residues. The V gene lost 5 bases and the J gene lost 10 bases, with 9 bases spanning the gap. Germline V CDR1 and CDR2: SGHAT, FQNNGV. This CDR3 is CASSRIGEQFF. CDR3 DNA: TGTGCCAGCAGCCGTATAGGCGAGCAGTTCTTC.

This clonotype is medium-sized by share. This chain joins TRBV29-1 and TRBJ1-1; D is unresolved. The CDR3 is 15 amino acids. CDR1 and CDR2 (germline): SQVTM, ANQGSEA. V lost 4 bases to trimming and J lost 1 base, with 16 bases between them. CDR3 nucleotide sequence: TGCAGCGTTGTTCTTCCGGACGGTTGGAACACTGAAGCTTTCTTT. This gives the protein CSVVLPDGWNTEAFF.

The chain is built from TRBV27 and TRBJ2-1, with 7 bases fitting TRBD1. Germline CDR1 MNHEY, CDR2 SMNVEV (reference sequence). This CDR3 region has 15 residues. V lost 5 bases, J lost 2 bases, and 6 bases stayed unmatched. CDR3 in DNA: TGTGCCAGCAGTCCGCCCGGGACAGCCTACAATGAGCAGTTCTTC. The encoded protein is CASSPPGTAYNEQFF.

This clonotype was detected only a few times. The chain combines TRBV20-1 with TRBJ2-1; D may be TRBD1 (6 bases). The CDR3 consists of 15 residues. CDR1 and CDR2 from the germline V gene are DFQATT and SNEGSKA (reference sequence). Trimming took 3 bases from V and 4 from J, leaving 16 bases between them. The CDR3 DNA is TGCAGTGCTAGTTCCTACAGGGCTTTTTACAATGAGCAGTTCTTC. It translates to CSASSYRAFYNEQFF.

This clonotype was counted at least ten times. The genes are TRBV7-6 and TRBJ1-5; D is uncertain. The CDR3 covers 13 residues. V lost 2 bases and J lost 4, with 6 bases in between. Germline V CDR1 and CDR2: SGHVS, FNYEAQ. CDR3 sequence reads: CASSLSQNQPQHF. As DNA, the CDR3 is TGTGCCAGCAGCTTAAGCCAGAATCAGCCCCAGCATTTT. Combining the CDR3 with reference TRBV7-6 and TRBJ1-5 gives the whole variable domain GAGVSQSPRYKVTKRGQDVALRCDPISGHVSLYWYRQALGQGPEFLTYFNYEAQQDKSGLPNDRFSAERPEGSISTLTIQRTEQRDSAMYRCASSLSQNQPQHFGDGTRLSIL.

There are many counts of this clonotype. The rearrangement uses TRBV5-1 and TRBJ2-1; no clear D. Germline V gives CDR1 SGHRS, CDR2 YFSETQ. Trimming left V 0 bases short and J 7 bases short, with 5 bases between. This CDR3 is 12 amino acids long. Written as DNA, the CDR3 is TGCGCCAGCAGCTTGGTTCTAAATGAGCAGTTCTTC. Its protein is CASSLVLNEQFF.

This clonotype was seen many times. J is TRBJ1-4 and V is TRBV12-3 or TRBV12-4; TRBD1 matches 7 bases. This CDR3 is 13 amino acids long. The J segment lost 8 bases and the V segment lost 3 bases, leaving 3 bases of the junction unmatched. Written as DNA, the CDR3 is TGTGCCAGCAGTTTTGCAGGGGGGGAAAAACTGTTTTTT. Protein: CASSFAGGEKLFF.

This sequence joins TRBV6-1 and TRBJ1-1, with TRBD1 matching 7 bases. Germline V gene sequence: CDR1 MNHNS, CDR2 SASEGT. CDR3 length equals 15 residues. Unmatched junction bases numbered 5, after V lost 4 bases and J lost 0 bases. The CDR3 nucleotides read TGTGCCAGCAGTGCTCAGGGGGGCGTGAACACTGAAGCTTTCTTT. It specifies CASSAQGGVNTEAFF.

For this clonotype: This may arise from a read error, as a much more abundant clone is one base away. V and J are TRBV7-2 and TRBJ1-3; D is unclear. CDR3 length: 15 amino acids. The V gene's germline CDR1 is SGHTA and CDR2 FQGNSA. The CDR3 spells CVSSSGRISGNTIYF. CDR3 in DNA: TGTGTCAGCAGCTCCGGACGGATCTCTGGAAACACCATATATTTT.

In regard to this clonotype: A much larger clone lies one base from this, so it may be a read error. The rearrangement uses TRBV6-6 and TRBJ1-1, with unresolved D. The germline CDR1 and CDR2 sequences are MNHNY and SVGAGI (reference sequence). This CDR3 region has 15 residues. The V and J ends lost 2 bases and 4 bases respectively, with 14 bases between them. CDR3 DNA: TGTGCCAGCAGTTACAAGCTCGTACGAGGCACTGAAGCTTTCTTT. It translates to CASSYKLVRGTEAFF.